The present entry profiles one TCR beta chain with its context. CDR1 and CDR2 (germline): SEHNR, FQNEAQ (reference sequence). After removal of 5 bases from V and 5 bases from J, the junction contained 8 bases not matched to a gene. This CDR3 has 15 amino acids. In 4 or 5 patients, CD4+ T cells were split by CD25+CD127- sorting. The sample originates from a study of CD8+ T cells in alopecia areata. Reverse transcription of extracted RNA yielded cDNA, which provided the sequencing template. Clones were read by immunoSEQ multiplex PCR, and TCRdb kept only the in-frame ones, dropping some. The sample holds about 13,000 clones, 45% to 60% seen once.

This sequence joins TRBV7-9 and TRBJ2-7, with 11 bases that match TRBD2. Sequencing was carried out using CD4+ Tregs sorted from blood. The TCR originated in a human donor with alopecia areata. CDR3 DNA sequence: TGTGCCAGCAGCAAGCGACTAGCGGGGTGGAACGAGCAGTACTTC. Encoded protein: CASSKRLAGWNEQYF.